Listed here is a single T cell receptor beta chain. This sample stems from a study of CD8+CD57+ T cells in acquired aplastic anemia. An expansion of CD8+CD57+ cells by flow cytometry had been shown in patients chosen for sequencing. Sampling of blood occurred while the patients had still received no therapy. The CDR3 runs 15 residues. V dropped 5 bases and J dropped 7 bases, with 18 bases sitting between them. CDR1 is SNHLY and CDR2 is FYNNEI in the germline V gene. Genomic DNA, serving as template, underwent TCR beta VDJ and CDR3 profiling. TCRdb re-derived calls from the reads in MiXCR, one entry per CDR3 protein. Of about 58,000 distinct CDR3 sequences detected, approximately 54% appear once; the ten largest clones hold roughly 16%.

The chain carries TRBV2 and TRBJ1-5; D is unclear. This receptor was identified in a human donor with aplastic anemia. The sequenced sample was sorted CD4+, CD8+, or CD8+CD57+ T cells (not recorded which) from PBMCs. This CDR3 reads CASSTTGLAGQPQHF. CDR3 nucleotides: TGTGCCAGCAGTACGACCGGGCTCGCAGGACAGCCCCAGCATTTT.